These 17 T cell receptor beta chains share one sample of origin, sequenced in a study of cytomegalovirus exposure and HLA in healthy donors. The PCR contained 60 Vbeta and 13 Jbeta primers. Only in-frame clones appear in the TCRdb table, and some are missing; sequencing was by immunoSEQ multiplex PCR. The top ten clones hold roughly 2.9% of a sample with around 140,000 clones, roughly 80% of them seen once. Sequenced material: PBMCs. Receptors originate from a woman aged 25 to 45 in good health and CMV-seronegative.

The rearrangement links TRBV5-1 to TRBJ2-5; a possible D gene is TRBD1 (7 bases). The CDR3 is made up of 14 amino acids. Germline V CDR1 and CDR2: SGHRS, YFSETQ. V was pared by 1 base and J by 5 bases, with 12 bases between. The CDR3 protein is CASSLRAGGETQYF. The DNA for the CDR3 is TGCGCCAGCAGCTTGAGGGCAGGGGGGGAGACCCAGTACTTC.

This clone was recorded only once. The V call is TRBV28, the J call TRBJ2-6; unclear D gene. Germline values: CDR1 MDHEN, CDR2 SYDVKM. The CDR3 contains 15 residues. V was trimmed by 3 bases and J by 2 bases, leaving 8 bases between them. This CDR3 reads CASSFLTAGANVLTF. The DNA of the CDR3 is TGTGCCAGCAGTTTTCTTACAGCTGGGGCCAACGTCCTGACTTTC.

This clone was seen a few times. The chain is built from TRBV2 and TRBJ2-3, with TRBD2 as a possible D gene (5 bases). This CDR3 contains 18 residues. Germline CDR1 reads SNHLY; CDR2 reads FYNNEI. V lost 6 bases to trimming and J lost 2 bases, with 24 bases between them. The CDR3 bases are TGTGCCAGCAGCCAGGCTAGCCCGCCTCTGATCTCCACAGATACGCAGTATTTT. It translates to CASSQASPPLISTDTQYF.

The J gene is TRBJ1-5, the V gene TRBV5-1; no clear D gene. Germline V gene sequence: CDR1 SGHRS, CDR2 YFSETQ. Trimming took off 0 bases at V and 6 bases at J, with 10 bases between the two ends. The CDR3 has 14 residues. CDR3 nucleotides: TGCGCCAGCAGCTTGGGCGGCCCGGGTCAGCCCCAGCATTTT. Its translation: CASSLGGPGQPQHF.

A few counts support this clone. The gene calls are TRBV10-3 and TRBJ1-1; 8 positions match TRBD1. This CDR3 has 14 residues. J was trimmed by 5 bases and V by 6 bases; bases with no gene match: 8. Germline lookup yields CDR1 ENHRY and CDR2 SYGVKD. The CDR3 DNA follows: TGTGCCATCAGCCCTGGACAGGGAGATACTGAAGCTTTCTTT. Its protein is CAISPGQGDTEAFF.

This chain joins TRBV2 and TRBJ2-5, with 14 bases matching TRBD2. After removal of 6 bases from V and 2 bases from J, the junction contained 5 bases not matched to a gene. Germline CDR1 is SNHLY and CDR2 is FYNNEI. The CDR3 is made up of 16 amino acids. CDR3 sequence: CASSLGLAGGQETQYF. The CDR3 region has the DNA TGTGCCAGCAGCCTTGGACTAGCGGGAGGACAAGAGACCCAGTACTTC.

The J gene is TRBJ2-1, the V gene TRBV11-3, with a weak D call TRBD2 (5 bases). In germline, CDR1 is SGHNT, CDR2 YENEEA. Deletions cut 3 bases from V and 6 bases from J, with 9 bases between. The CDR3 covers 13 residues. Here the CDR3 DNA reads TGTGCCAGCAGCTTTACTAGGGTCAATGAGCAGTTCTTC. Translation: CASSFTRVNEQFF.

The chain carries TRBV30 and TRBJ2-5, with 8 bases aligning to TRBD1. CDR3 length: 12 residues. CDR1 is GTSNPN, CDR2 SVGIG, per germline (reference sequence). V lost 8 bases to trimming and J lost 2 bases; unmatched junction nucleotides: 4. Here the CDR3 reads CAAGQEQETQYF. CDR3 coding DNA: TGTGCCGCGGGACAGGAACAAGAGACCCAGTACTTC. Filled out from reference TRBV30 and TRBJ2-5, the complete variable domain reads SQTIHQWPATLVQPVGSPLSLECTVEGTSNPNLYWYRQAAGRGLQLLFYSVGIGQISSEVPQNLSASRPQDRQFILSSKKLLLSDSGFYLCAAGQEQETQYFGPGTRLLVL.

The chain joins TRBV6-1 to TRBJ2-7, with TRBD2 matching 9 bases. The V and J ends lost 6 bases and 4 bases, in that order; junction bases with no gene match: 7. The CDR3 totals 14 residues. The germline CDR1 and CDR2 sequences are MNHNS and SASEGT. CDR3 loop: CASRQAGGLYEQYF. The CDR3 DNA sequence: TGTGCCAGCAGGCAAGCGGGGGGACTATACGAGCAGTACTTC.

The chain couples TRBV6-6 to TRBJ1-5; TRBD1 matches at 7 bases. V dropped 5 bases and J dropped 6; count of bases not matched to a gene: 4. The CDR3 has 13 amino acids. In germline, CDR1 is MNHNY, CDR2 SVGAGI (reference sequence). This CDR3 is CASSTGDSQPQHF. CDR3 nucleotides: TGTGCCAGCAGTACAGGGGACAGTCAGCCCCAGCATTTT.

V and J are TRBV5-1 and TRBJ1-6, with D possibly being TRBD1 (5 bases). Deletions cut 1 base from V and 3 bases from J, with 11 bases between. Germline V CDR1 and CDR2: SGHRS, YFSETQ. There are 16 residues in the CDR3. The chain's CDR3 is CASSLSGLRYNSPLHF. CDR3 sequence (DNA): TGCGCCAGCAGCTTGTCGGGACTCCGCTATAATTCACCCCTCCACTTT.

CDR3 bases: TGTGCCAGCTCACAGGGGTCCGGGACAGCCTCAGATAGCAATCAGCCCCAGCATTTT. Translation gives CASSQGSGTASDSNQPQHF. The J gene is TRBJ1-5, the V gene TRBV18, with 7 positions matching TRBD1. With 4 bases clipped from V and 0 bases from J, the junction kept 15 bases outside the gene matches. Germline V CDR1 and CDR2: KGHSH, LQKENI. This CDR3 region has 19 residues. Combining the CDR3 with reference TRBV18 and TRBJ1-5 gives the whole variable domain NAGVMQNPRHLVRRRGQEARLRCSPMKGHSHVYWYRQLPEEGLKFMVYLQKENIIDESGMPKERFSAEFPKEGPSILRIQQVVRGDSAAYFCASSQGSGTASDSNQPQHFGDGTRLSIL.

This clone was seen a handful of times. The genes are TRBV4-1 and TRBJ1-3, with D perhaps matching TRBD1 (5 bases). Germline assignment: CDR1 MGHRA and CDR2 YSYEKL. The CDR3 consists of 16 residues. V was shortened by 2 bases and J by 0 bases, with 11 bases between the two germline ends. CDR3 sequence: CASSQFTGISGNTIYF. As DNA, the CDR3 is TGCGCCAGCAGCCAATTCACAGGTATCTCTGGAAACACCATATATTTT.

The chain is built from TRBV29-1 and TRBJ2-5; possible D gene TRBD2, 6 bases. Looked up from germline, CDR1 is SQVTM and CDR2 is ANQGSEA. This CDR3 region has 15 residues. Trimming cost V 3 bases and J 4 bases, with 18 bases left between them. The chain's CDR3 is CSVDVSGVGRETQYF. CDR3 nucleotide sequence: TGCAGCGTTGATGTCTCGGGGGTAGGGCGAGAGACCCAGTACTTC.

This clone was counted only a few times. The chain combines TRBV5-4 with TRBJ2-2; TRBD1 aligns across 8 bases. The V segment lost 4 bases and the J segment 4 bases; nucleotides outside the gene matches: 9. CDR1 and CDR2 (germline): SGHNT, YYREEE (reference sequence). The CDR3 loop spans 16 amino acids. CDR3 sequence: CASSQWTGMGTGELFF. CDR3 coding DNA: TGTGCCAGCAGCCAGTGGACAGGGATGGGCACCGGGGAGCTGTTTTTT. The whole variable domain, filled in from reference TRBV5-4 and TRBJ2-2, reads ETGVTQSPTHLIKTRGQQVTLRCSSQSGHNTVSWYQQALGQGPQFIFQYYREEENGRGNFPPRFSGLQFPNYSSELNVNALELDDSALYLCASSQWTGMGTGELFFGEGSRLTVL.

The rearrangement joins TRBV5-4 to TRBJ2-3; a weak D match, TRBD2 (6 bases). The CDR3 consists of 19 residues. CDR1 and CDR2 from the germline V gene are SGHNT and YYREEE (reference sequence). Trimming removed 3 bases at V and 4 bases at J, with 27 bases between. The CDR3 sequence: CASSSGTPGDSMGADTQYF. The CDR3 DNA reads as TGTGCCAGCAGCTCGGGAACTCCGGGGGACTCGATGGGGGCAGATACGCAGTATTTT.

The chain uses TRBV2 and TRBJ1-1; D is undetermined. This CDR3 comprises 15 residues. Looked up from germline, CDR1 is SNHLY and CDR2 is FYNNEI. V lost 0 bases, J lost 6 bases, and 14 bases lay in between. DNA of the CDR3: TGTGCCAGCAGTGAAGCGCTTCGGGGAAGGCCTGAAGCTTTCTTT. Residues: CASSEALRGRPEAFF.